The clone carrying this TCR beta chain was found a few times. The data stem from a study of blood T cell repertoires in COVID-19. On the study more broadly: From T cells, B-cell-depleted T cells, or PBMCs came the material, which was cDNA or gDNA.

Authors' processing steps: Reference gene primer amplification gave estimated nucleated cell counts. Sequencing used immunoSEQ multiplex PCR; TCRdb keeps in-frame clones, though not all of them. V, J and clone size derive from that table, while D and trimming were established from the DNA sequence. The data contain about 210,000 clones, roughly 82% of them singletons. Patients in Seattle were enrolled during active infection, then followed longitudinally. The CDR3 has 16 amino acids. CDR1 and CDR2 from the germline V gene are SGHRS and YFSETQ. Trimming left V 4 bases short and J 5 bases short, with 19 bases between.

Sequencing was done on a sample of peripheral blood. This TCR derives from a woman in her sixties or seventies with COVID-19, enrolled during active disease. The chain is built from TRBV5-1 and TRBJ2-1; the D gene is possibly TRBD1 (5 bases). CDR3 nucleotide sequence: TGCGCCAGCAGCCCAGGTGGTAGGGGCTGGCACAATGAGCAGTTCTTC. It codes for CASSPGGRGWHNEQFF.